This T cell receptor beta chain emerged from a study of shared clonotypes between healthy human individuals. In the study overall: Serving as donors were two women and a few men, whose ages spanned 18 to 49.

In this sample, this clone turned up a few times. Its specificity is unknown. V was cut by 2 bases and J by 5 bases, with 1 base left in between. This CDR3 comprises 11 residues. Per the germline V gene, CDR1 is MNHEY and CDR2 is SVGAGI. Generated by immunoSEQ multiplex PCR, the TCRdb table keeps only in-frame clones and is missing some. The sample contains about 2,500,000 clones, more than 90% of which appear only once. It was into CD45RA+ naive and CD45RA-negative memory subsets that the CD4+ cells were split. General study results and limits: Rarefaction gave evidence that sorted-subset sequencing remained incomplete despite large depth.

The chain links TRBV6-5 to TRBJ2-1; D ambiguous. Specimen: naive CD4+ T cells sorted from blood. Subset defined: CD45RA+ positively selected. This clonotype was sampled from a man between 18 and 35 years old in good health. In DNA form, the CDR3 reads TGTGCCAGCAGTTACAACAATGAGCAGTTCTTC. Its translation is CASSYNNEQFF.